These T cell receptor beta chains were read from a single sample in a study of blood T cell repertoires in COVID-19. The protocol was immunoSEQ multiplex PCR, while the TCRdb copy is restricted to in-frame clones and leaves out a portion. The sample consists of some 150,000 clones, more than 80% of them appearing once. The sequenced sample was PBMCs or T cells enriched from blood (not recorded which). These TCRs come from a woman aged 18-29 years who had been exposed to COVID-19. Each CDR3 is given with its conserved first and last residue. A D gene is named only where the DNA matches it firmly. Size is stated for part of the rows, as once, few or many counts, or as a class when the clone is expanded.

J gene: TRBJ2-7
clone size: .
D gene: .
V gene: TRBV3-1/TRBV3-2
CDR3 DNA: TGTGCCAGCAGCCGCGGGGACGAGCAGTACTTC
CDR3 protein: CASSRGDEQYF

J gene: TRBJ2-1
clone size: .
D gene: TRBD1
V gene: TRBV4-2
CDR3 DNA: TGTGCCAGCAGCCAAGATCGTAGACAGGGCCTACACAATGAGCAGTTCTTC
CDR3 protein: CASSQDRRQGLHNEQFF

J gene: TRBJ2-3
clone size: .
D gene: TRBD2
V gene: TRBV5-1
CDR3 DNA: TGCGCCAGCAGCCTTCGGACTAGCGGGAATACGCAGTATTTT
CDR3 protein: CASSLRTSGNTQYF

J gene: TRBJ1-6
clone size: .
D gene: .
V gene: TRBV25-1
CDR3 DNA: TGTGCCAGCAGTGCCACGGGGGTCTTTAATTCACCCCTCCACTTT
CDR3 protein: CASSATGVFNSPLHF

J gene: TRBJ1-5
clone size: .
D gene: .
V gene: TRBV27
CDR3 DNA: TGTGCCAGCAGTTCACGACAGGCGTCCTTAAAGAGACAAAATCAGCCCCAGCATTTT
CDR3 protein: CASSSRQASLKRQNQPQHF

J gene: TRBJ2-5
clone size: .
D gene: TRBD2
V gene: TRBV6-5
CDR3 DNA: TGTGCCAGCAGTTACTCCACTAGCGGGAGCCCAGAGACCCAGTACTTC
CDR3 protein: CASSYSTSGSPETQYF

J gene: TRBJ1-3
clone size: .
D gene: .
V gene: TRBV9
CDR3 DNA: TGTGCCAGCAGCGGGGCGGGGCAGCCCGCTGGAAACACCATATATTTT
CDR3 protein: CASSGAGQPAGNTIYF

J gene: TRBJ2-7
clone size: .
D gene: .
V gene: TRBV5-1
CDR3 DNA: TGCGCCAGCAGCACAGTAGGTAGCGGCTCCTACGAGCAGTACTTC
CDR3 protein: CASSTVGSGSYEQYF

J gene: TRBJ2-1
clone size: few
D gene: TRBD2
V gene: TRBV4-1
CDR3 DNA: TGCGCCAGCAGCCAAGGAGGTAGGACTAGCGGCCTCTACAATGAGCAGTTCTTC
CDR3 protein: CASSQGGRTSGLYNEQFF

J gene: TRBJ2-1
clone size: .
D gene: .
V gene: TRBV4-1
CDR3 DNA: TGCGCCAGCAGCCTCTCTAGGGGCGGTGAGCAGTTCTTC
CDR3 protein: CASSLSRGGEQFF

J gene: TRBJ1-1
clone size: .
D gene: TRBD1
V gene: TRBV7-2
CDR3 DNA: TGTGCCAGCAGCTCGGGACAGGGTGTTAATGGGGCTTTT
CDR3 protein: CASSSGQGVNGAF

J gene: TRBJ2-7
clone size: .
D gene: TRBD2
V gene: TRBV5-4
CDR3 DNA: TGTGCCAGCAGCTTGGCTAGCGGGACGAGCTCCTACGAGCAGTACTTC
CDR3 protein: CASSLASGTSSYEQYF

J gene: TRBJ1-4
clone size: .
D gene: TRBD1
V gene: TRBV7-9
CDR3 DNA: TGTGCCAGCAGCCCGGGACAGGGTGAGGGGCGAAATGAAAAACTGTTTTTT
CDR3 protein: CASSPGQGEGRNEKLFF

J gene: TRBJ1-2
clone size: once
D gene: TRBD1
V gene: TRBV5-5
CDR3 DNA: TGTGCCAGCAGCCTGGCGGGACAGGGTAACTATGGCTACACCTTC
CDR3 protein: CASSLAGQGNYGYTF

J gene: TRBJ1-1
clone size: .
D gene: .
V gene: TRBV5-1
CDR3 DNA: TGCGCCAGCACACAGGGTACGAACACTGAAGCTTTCTTT
CDR3 protein: CASTQGTNTEAFF

J gene: TRBJ2-1
clone size: .
D gene: TRBD2
V gene: TRBV28
CDR3 DNA: TGTGCCAGCAGTTTTCTAGCGGAGATTAACAATGAGCAGTTCTTC
CDR3 protein: CASSFLAEINNEQFF

J gene: TRBJ1-5
clone size: .
D gene: .
V gene: TRBV3-1/TRBV3-2
CDR3 DNA: TGTGCCAGCAGCCCCAGACAGAGCAATCAGCCCCAGCATTTT
CDR3 protein: CASSPRQSNQPQHF

J gene: TRBJ2-2
clone size: .
D gene: TRBD1
V gene: TRBV20-1
CDR3 DNA: TGCAGTGCCAGTAGGGACAGGGTTATAACCGGGGAGCTGTTTTTT
CDR3 protein: CSASRDRVITGELFF

J gene: TRBJ1-1
clone size: .
D gene: .
V gene: TRBV27
CDR3 DNA: TGTGCCACCCGGGAGGGGAACACTGAAGCTTTCTTT
CDR3 protein: CATREGNTEAFF

J gene: TRBJ2-4
clone size: .
D gene: .
V gene: TRBV6-5
CDR3 DNA: TGTGCCAGCAGGGGTAGTCAGGGATCCAAAAACATTCAGTACTTC
CDR3 protein: CASRGSQGSKNIQYF

J gene: TRBJ2-3
clone size: .
D gene: TRBD2
V gene: TRBV7-2
CDR3 DNA: TGTGCCAGCAGCTTCGGGACTAGCGGGGTCACAGATACGCAGTATTTT
CDR3 protein: CASSFGTSGVTDTQYF

J gene: TRBJ2-6
clone size: .
D gene: TRBD1
V gene: TRBV28
CDR3 DNA: TGTGCCAGCAGTCCGACCGGACAGGGAAAGAACGTCCTGACTTTC
CDR3 protein: CASSPTGQGKNVLTF

J gene: TRBJ1-6
clone size: .
D gene: .
V gene: TRBV5-1
CDR3 DNA: TGCGCCAGCCGATGGGCGGGGGGTGGTAATTCACCCCTCCACTTT
CDR3 protein: CASRWAGGGNSPLHF

J gene: TRBJ2-2
clone size: .
D gene: .
V gene: TRBV2
CDR3 DNA: TGTGCCAGCCAAACAGGGCCTAACACCGGGGAGCTGTTTTTT
CDR3 protein: CASQTGPNTGELFF

J gene: TRBJ1-2
clone size: .
D gene: .
V gene: TRBV5-1
CDR3 DNA: TGCGCCAGCAGCCCGCAGGGGTCTAACTATGGCTACACCTTC
CDR3 protein: CASSPQGSNYGYTF

J gene: TRBJ2-2
clone size: few
D gene: .
V gene: TRBV12-5
CDR3 DNA: TGTGCTAGTGGTCCTACAGACAACCCGAAGACCGGGGAGCTGTTTTTT
CDR3 protein: CASGPTDNPKTGELFF

J gene: TRBJ2-1
clone size: .
D gene: TRBD2
V gene: TRBV7-9
CDR3 DNA: TGTGCCAGCAGCTACACGGGACTAGCCTATGAGCAGTTCTTC
CDR3 protein: CASSYTGLAYEQFF

J gene: TRBJ2-3
clone size: .
D gene: TRBD2
V gene: TRBV9
CDR3 DNA: TGTGCCAGCAGCGTAGTAGCGGGAGCAACAGATACGCAGTATTTT
CDR3 protein: CASSVVAGATDTQYF